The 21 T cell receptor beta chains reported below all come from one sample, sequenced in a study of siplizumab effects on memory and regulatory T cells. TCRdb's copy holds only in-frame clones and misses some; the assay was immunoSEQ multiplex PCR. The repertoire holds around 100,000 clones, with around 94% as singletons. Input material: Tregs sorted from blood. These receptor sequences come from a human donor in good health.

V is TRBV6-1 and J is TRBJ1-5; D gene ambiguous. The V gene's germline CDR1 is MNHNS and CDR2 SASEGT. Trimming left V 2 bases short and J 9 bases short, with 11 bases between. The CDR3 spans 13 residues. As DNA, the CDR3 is TGTGCCAGCAGTGAAATGCGTGGAGGGCCCCAGCATTTT. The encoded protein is CASSEMRGGPQHF.

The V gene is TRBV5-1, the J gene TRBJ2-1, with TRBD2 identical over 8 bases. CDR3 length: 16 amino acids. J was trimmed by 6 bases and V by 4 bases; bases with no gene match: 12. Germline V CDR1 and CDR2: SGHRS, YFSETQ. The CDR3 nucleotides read TGCGCCAGCAGCGTGGAAGCGGGAGTTTTGACCAATGAGCAGTTCTTC. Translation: CASSVEAGVLTNEQFF.

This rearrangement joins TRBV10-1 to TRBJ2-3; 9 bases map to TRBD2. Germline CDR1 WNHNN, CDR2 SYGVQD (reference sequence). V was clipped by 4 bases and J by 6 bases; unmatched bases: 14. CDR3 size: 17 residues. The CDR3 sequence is CASSVGSGSGLRDTQYF. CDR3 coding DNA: TGCGCCAGCAGTGTGGGTAGCGGGAGTGGTCTTCGGGATACGCAGTATTTT.

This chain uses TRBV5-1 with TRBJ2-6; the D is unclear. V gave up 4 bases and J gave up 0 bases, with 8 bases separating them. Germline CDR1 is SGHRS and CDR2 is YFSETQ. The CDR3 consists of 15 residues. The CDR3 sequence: CASSLVLSGANVLTF. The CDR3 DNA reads TGCGCCAGCAGCCTTGTACTCTCTGGGGCCAACGTCCTGACTTTC.

The CDR3: CASSLRGTGRSYEQYF. CDR3 in DNA: TGTGCCAGCAGCTTGAGGGGGACAGGGAGGTCCTACGAGCAGTACTTC. The genes are TRBV5-6 and TRBJ2-5, with TRBD1 matching 9 bases. The J call could be wrong; TRBJ2-7 is a better fit for the DNA end. The CDR3 runs to 16 residues. Per germline, CDR1 SGHDT and CDR2 YYEEEE.

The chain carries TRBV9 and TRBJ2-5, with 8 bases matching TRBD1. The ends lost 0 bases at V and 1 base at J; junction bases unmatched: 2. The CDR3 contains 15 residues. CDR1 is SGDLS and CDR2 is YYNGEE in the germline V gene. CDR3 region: CASSVGDRPQETQYF. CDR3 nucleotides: TGTGCCAGCAGCGTAGGGGACAGGCCCCAAGAGACCCAGTACTTC.

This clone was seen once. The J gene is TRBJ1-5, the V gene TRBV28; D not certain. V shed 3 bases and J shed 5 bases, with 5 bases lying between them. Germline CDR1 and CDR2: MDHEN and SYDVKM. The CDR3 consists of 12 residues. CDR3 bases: TGTGCCAGCAGTTTCGCTCATCAGCCCCAGCATTTT. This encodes CASSFAHQPQHF.

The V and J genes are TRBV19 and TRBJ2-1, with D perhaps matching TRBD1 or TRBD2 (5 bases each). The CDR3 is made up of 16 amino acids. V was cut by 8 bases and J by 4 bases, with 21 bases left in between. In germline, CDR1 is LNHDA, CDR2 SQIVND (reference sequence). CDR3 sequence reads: CASASLGDGRYNEQFF. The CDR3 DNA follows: TGTGCCAGTGCTAGCTTAGGGGACGGAAGATACAATGAGCAGTTCTTC.

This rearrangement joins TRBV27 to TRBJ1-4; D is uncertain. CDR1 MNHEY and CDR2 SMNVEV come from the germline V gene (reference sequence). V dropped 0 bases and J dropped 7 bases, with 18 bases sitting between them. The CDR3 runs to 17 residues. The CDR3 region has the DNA TGTGCCAGCAGTTTATCCCGAGCCCTCGGGTCCGTTGAAAAACTGTTTTTT. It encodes CASSLSRALGSVEKLFF.

The CDR3 DNA is TGTGCCAGCAGGGCCGGGGAGCTGTTTTTT. Translated: CASRAGELFF. The chain couples TRBV2 to TRBJ2-2; D unclear. V was cut by 6 bases and J by 6 bases, with 2 bases left in between. The CDR3 sequence is 10 residues long. Germline values: CDR1 SNHLY, CDR2 FYNNEI.

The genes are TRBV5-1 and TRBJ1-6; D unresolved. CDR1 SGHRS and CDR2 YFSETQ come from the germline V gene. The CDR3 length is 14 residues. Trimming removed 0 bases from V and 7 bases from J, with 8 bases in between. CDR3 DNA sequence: TGCGCCAGCAGCTTGGAGCCAAGCAATTCACCCCTCCACTTT. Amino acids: CASSLEPSNSPLHF.

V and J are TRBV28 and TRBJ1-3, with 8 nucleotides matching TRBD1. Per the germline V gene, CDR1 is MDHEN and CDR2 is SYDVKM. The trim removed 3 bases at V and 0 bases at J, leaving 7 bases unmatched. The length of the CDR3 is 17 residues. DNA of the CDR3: TGTGCCAGCAGTTTGGCTACAGGGGGGAACTCTGGAAACACCATATATTTT. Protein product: CASSLATGGNSGNTIYF.

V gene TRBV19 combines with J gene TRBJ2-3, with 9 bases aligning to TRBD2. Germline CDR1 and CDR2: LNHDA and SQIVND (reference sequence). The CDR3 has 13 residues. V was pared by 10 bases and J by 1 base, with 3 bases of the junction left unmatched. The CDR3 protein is CATRTSGTDTQYF. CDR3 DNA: TGTGCCACCAGGACTAGCGGCACAGATACGCAGTATTTT. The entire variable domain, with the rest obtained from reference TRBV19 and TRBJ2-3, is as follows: DGGITQSPKYLFRKEGQNVTLSCEQNLNHDAMYWYRQDPGQGLRLIYYSQIVNDFQKGDIAEGYSVSREKKESFPLTVTSAQKNPTAFYLCATRTSGTDTQYFGPGTRLTVL.

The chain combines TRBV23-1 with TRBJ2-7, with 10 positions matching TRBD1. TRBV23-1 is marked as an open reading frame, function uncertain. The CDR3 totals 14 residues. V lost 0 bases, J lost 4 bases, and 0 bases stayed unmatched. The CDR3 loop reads CASSQSDRGYEQYF. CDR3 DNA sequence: TGCGCCAGCAGTCAATCGGACAGGGGGTACGAGCAGTACTTC.

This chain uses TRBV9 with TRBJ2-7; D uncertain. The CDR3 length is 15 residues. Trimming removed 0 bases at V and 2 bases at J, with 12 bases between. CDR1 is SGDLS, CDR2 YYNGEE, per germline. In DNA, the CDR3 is TGTGCCAGCAGCGTAGCTGTGGGGTCAACCTACGAGCAGTACTTC. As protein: CASSVAVGSTYEQYF. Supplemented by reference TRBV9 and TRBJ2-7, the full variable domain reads DSGVTQTPKHLITATGQRVTLRCSPRSGDLSVYWYQQSLDQGLQFLIQYYNGEERAKGNILERFSAQQFPDLHSELNLSSLELGDSALYFCASSVAVGSTYEQYFGPGTRLTVT.

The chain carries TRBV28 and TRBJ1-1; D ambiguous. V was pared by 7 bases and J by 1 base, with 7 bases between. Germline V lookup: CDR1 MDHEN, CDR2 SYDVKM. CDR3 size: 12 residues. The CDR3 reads CASIRENTEAFF. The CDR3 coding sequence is TGTGCCAGCATCAGAGAGAACACTGAAGCTTTCTTT.

The CDR3 sequence: CASARGDGPDTQYF. In DNA, the CDR3 is TGCGCCAGCGCCCGAGGGGACGGCCCAGATACGCAGTATTTT. The chain carries TRBV10-1 and TRBJ2-3; perhaps D is TRBD1 or TRBD2 (5 bases each). Trimming stripped 8 bases from V and 4 bases from J, with 16 bases between. The CDR3 runs 14 residues. Germline lookup yields CDR1 WNHNN and CDR2 SYGVQD (reference sequence).

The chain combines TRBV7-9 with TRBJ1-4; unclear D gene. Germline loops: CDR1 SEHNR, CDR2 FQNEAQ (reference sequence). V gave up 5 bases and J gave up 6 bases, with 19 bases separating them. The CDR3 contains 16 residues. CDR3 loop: CASSMRPLRYHEKLFF. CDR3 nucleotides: TGTGCCAGCAGCATGAGACCATTACGATATCATGAAAAACTGTTTTTT.

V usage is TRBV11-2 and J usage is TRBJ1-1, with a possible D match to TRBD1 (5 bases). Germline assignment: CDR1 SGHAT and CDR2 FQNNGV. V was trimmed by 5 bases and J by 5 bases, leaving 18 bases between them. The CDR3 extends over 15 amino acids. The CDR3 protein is CASSPLWGSVTEAFF. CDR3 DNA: TGTGCCAGCAGCCCCCTATGGGGGTCCGTAACTGAAGCTTTCTTT.

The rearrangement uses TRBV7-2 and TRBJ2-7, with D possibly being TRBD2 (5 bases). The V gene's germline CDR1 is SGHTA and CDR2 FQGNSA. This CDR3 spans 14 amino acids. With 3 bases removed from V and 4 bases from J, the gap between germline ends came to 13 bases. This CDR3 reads CASSFGSQPYEQYF. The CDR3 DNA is TGTGCCAGCAGCTTTGGGAGCCAGCCTTACGAGCAGTACTTC. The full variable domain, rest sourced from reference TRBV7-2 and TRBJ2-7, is GAGVSQSPSNKVTEKGKDVELRCDPISGHTALYWYRQSLGQGLEFLIYFQGNSAPDKSGLPSDRFSAERTGGSVSTLTIQRTQQEDSAVYLCASSFGSQPYEQYFGPGTRLTVT.

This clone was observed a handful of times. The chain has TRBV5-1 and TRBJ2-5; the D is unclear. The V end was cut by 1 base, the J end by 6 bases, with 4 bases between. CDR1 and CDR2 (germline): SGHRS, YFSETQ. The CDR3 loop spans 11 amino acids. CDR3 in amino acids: CASSLTKTQYF. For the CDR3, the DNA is TGCGCCAGCAGCTTGACGAAGACCCAGTACTTC.